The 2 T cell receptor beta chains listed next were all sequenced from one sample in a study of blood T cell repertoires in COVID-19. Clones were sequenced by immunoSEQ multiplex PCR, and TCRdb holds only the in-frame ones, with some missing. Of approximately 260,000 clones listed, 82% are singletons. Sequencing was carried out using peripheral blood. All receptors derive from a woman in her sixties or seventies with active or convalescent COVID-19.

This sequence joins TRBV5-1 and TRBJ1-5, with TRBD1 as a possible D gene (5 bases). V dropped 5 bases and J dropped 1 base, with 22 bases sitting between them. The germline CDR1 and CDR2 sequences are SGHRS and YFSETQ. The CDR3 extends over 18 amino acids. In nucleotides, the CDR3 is TGCGCCAGCAGAACCGGGACTAAAGAAAATGGCAGCAATCAGCCCCAGCATTTT. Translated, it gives CASRTGTKENGSNQPQHF.

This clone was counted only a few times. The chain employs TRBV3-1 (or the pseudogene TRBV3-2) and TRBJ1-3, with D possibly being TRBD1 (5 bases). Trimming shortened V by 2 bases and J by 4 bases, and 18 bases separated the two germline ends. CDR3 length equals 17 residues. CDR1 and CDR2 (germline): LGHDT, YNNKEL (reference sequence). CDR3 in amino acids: CASSQPGLLSSGNTIYF. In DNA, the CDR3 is TGTGCCAGCAGCCAACCGGGACTCCTAAGCAGCGGAAACACCATATATTTT.